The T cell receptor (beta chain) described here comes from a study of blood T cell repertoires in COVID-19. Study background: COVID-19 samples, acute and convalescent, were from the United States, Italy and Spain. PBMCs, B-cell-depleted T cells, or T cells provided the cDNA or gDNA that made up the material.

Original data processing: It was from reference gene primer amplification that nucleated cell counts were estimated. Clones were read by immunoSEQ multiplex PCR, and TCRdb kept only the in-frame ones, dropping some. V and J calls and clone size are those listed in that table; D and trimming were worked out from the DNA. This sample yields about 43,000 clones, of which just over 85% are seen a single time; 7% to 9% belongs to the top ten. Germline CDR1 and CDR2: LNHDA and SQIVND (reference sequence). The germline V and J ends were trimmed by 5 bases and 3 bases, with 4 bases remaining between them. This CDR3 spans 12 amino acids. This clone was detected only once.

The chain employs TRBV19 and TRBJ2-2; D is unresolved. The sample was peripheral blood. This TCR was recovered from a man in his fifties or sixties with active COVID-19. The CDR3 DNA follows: TGTGCCAGTAGTCTCGACACCGGGGAGCTGTTTTTT. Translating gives CASSLDTGELFF.